The 8 T cell receptor beta chains below all came from one sample that was sequenced in a study of early stage breast cancer tumors. TCRdb's copy holds only in-frame clones and misses some; the assay was immunoSEQ multiplex PCR. The sample contains tens of thousands of clones, roughly 81% of which appear only once. The sequencing input was blood. The receptor set was obtained from a person between 45 and 65 years old with breast cancer.

The CDR3 here is CASSLADGSDTQYF. The CDR3, as DNA: TGTGCCAGCAGTTTGGCGGACGGTTCGGATACGCAGTATTTT. The V gene is TRBV28, the J gene TRBJ2-3; the D is unclear. The CDR3 loop spans 14 amino acids. V gave up 3 bases and J gave up 6 bases, with 13 bases separating them. Germline V gene data show CDR1 as MDHEN and CDR2 as SYDVKM.

J is TRBJ2-7 and V is TRBV28; D gene uncertain. This CDR3 is 13 amino acids long. Per the germline V gene, CDR1 is MDHEN and CDR2 is SYDVKM. The V and J ends lost 5 bases and 7 bases respectively, with 15 bases between them. In DNA, the CDR3 is TGTGCCAGCAGTGGGTCGCCTGAGTGGGAGCAGTACTTC. Translation: CASSGSPEWEQYF. Drawing the rest from reference TRBV28 and TRBJ2-7, the complete variable domain is DVKVTQSSRYLVKRTGEKVFLECVQDMDHENMFWYRQDPGLGLRLIYFSYDVKMKEKGDIPEGYSVSREKKERFSLILESASTNQTSMYLCASSGSPEWEQYFGPGTRLTVT.

The chain combines TRBV5-1 with TRBJ2-1, with D unclear. The CDR3 sequence is 12 residues long. Germline V CDR1 and CDR2: SGHRS, YFSETQ. V was trimmed by 4 bases and J by 10 bases, leaving 12 bases between them. CDR3 loop: CASSSVGGEQFF. For the CDR3, the DNA is TGCGCCAGCAGCAGCGTGGGCGGCGAGCAGTTCTTC.

In its sample, this clone was seen a few times. The chain is built from TRBV4-2 and TRBJ2-1; possible D gene TRBD1, 7 bases. The germline V gene has CDR1 LGHNA and CDR2 YNFKEQ. The CDR3 covers 15 residues. Between the trimmed V and J ends, which lost 0 bases and 8 bases, there was a span of 14 bases. The CDR3 region is CASSQESAGGYEQFF. CDR3 DNA sequence: TGTGCCAGCAGCCAAGAATCGGCAGGGGGGTATGAGCAGTTCTTC.

The chain uses TRBV7-9 and TRBJ2-1, with 13 nucleotides matching TRBD2. The germline V gene has CDR1 SEHNR and CDR2 FQNEAQ (reference sequence). The CDR3 consists of 15 residues. With 1 base clipped from V and 7 bases from J, the junction kept 1 base outside the gene matches. The CDR3 region is CASSLELAGGNEQFF. The DNA for the CDR3 is TGTGCCAGCAGCTTAGAACTAGCGGGGGGGAATGAGCAGTTCTTC.

In DNA, the CDR3 is TGTGCCAGTAGTTTTCCTTCGAACACTGAAGCTTTCTTT. Translated, it gives CASSFPSNTEAFF. The gene calls are TRBV19 and TRBJ1-1; D call uncertain. From germline, CDR1 is LNHDA and CDR2 SQIVND (reference sequence). CDR3 size: 13 residues. Trimming cost V 5 bases and J 1 base, with 8 bases left between them. The full variable domain, completed using reference TRBV19 and TRBJ1-1, is DGGITQSPKYLFRKEGQNVTLSCEQNLNHDAMYWYRQDPGQGLRLIYYSQIVNDFQKGDIAEGYSVSREKKESFPLTVTSAQKNPTAFYLCASSFPSNTEAFFGQGTRLTVV.

The V and J genes are TRBV4-1 and TRBJ1-6, with 8 bases lining up with TRBD1. This CDR3 spans 17 amino acids. V was clipped by 0 bases and J by 9 bases; unmatched bases: 10. Germline CDR1 MGHRA, CDR2 YSYEKL. CDR3 sequence: CASSQESSDRVFSPLHF. The CDR3 nucleotides are TGCGCCAGCAGCCAAGAATCGTCGGACAGGGTTTTTTCACCCCTCCACTTT.

The chain recombines TRBV19 with TRBJ1-1; D is possibly TRBD1 (6 bases). Germline CDR1 is LNHDA and CDR2 is SQIVND (reference sequence). The CDR3 has 15 amino acids. The V end lost 5 bases, the J end lost 9 bases, and 22 bases lay between the germline ends. DNA of the CDR3: TGTGCCAGTAGTCCGGGGGCCGAGAGACAGCTCAAAGCTTTCTTT. Its translation: CASSPGAERQLKAFF.